What follows is one TCR beta chain and its context. Its antigen is not known. With no exception, relapse followed autologous stem cell transplantation in all patients, and brentuximab vedotin exposure varied. The data derive from a study of PD-1 blockade in classical Hodgkin lymphoma. Study results and limitations: Newly diagnosed and completely responding patients shared comparable baseline diversity. Exclusion covered patients beginning nivolumab under 1 year post-ASCT.

The data were produced by immunoSEQ multiplex PCR, yet TCRdb's version contains in-frame clones alone and is incomplete. Here the sample spans about 28,000 clones, 83% being singletons. The CDR3 is made up of 14 amino acids. Germline V gene lookup returns CDR1 SGHNT and CDR2 YYREEE (reference sequence). The trim removed 2 bases at V and 4 bases at J, leaving 4 bases unmatched. The sequence was collected from a human donor with classical Hodgkin lymphoma. This specimen was peripheral blood mononuclear cells (PBMCs), taken before the second cycle of nivolumab. The chain recombines TRBV5-4 with TRBJ1-2, with 8 positions matching TRBD1. CDR3 bases: TGTGCCAGCAGCTTCGGCAGGGGGCTCTATGGCTACACCTTC. Its protein is CASSFGRGLYGYTF.